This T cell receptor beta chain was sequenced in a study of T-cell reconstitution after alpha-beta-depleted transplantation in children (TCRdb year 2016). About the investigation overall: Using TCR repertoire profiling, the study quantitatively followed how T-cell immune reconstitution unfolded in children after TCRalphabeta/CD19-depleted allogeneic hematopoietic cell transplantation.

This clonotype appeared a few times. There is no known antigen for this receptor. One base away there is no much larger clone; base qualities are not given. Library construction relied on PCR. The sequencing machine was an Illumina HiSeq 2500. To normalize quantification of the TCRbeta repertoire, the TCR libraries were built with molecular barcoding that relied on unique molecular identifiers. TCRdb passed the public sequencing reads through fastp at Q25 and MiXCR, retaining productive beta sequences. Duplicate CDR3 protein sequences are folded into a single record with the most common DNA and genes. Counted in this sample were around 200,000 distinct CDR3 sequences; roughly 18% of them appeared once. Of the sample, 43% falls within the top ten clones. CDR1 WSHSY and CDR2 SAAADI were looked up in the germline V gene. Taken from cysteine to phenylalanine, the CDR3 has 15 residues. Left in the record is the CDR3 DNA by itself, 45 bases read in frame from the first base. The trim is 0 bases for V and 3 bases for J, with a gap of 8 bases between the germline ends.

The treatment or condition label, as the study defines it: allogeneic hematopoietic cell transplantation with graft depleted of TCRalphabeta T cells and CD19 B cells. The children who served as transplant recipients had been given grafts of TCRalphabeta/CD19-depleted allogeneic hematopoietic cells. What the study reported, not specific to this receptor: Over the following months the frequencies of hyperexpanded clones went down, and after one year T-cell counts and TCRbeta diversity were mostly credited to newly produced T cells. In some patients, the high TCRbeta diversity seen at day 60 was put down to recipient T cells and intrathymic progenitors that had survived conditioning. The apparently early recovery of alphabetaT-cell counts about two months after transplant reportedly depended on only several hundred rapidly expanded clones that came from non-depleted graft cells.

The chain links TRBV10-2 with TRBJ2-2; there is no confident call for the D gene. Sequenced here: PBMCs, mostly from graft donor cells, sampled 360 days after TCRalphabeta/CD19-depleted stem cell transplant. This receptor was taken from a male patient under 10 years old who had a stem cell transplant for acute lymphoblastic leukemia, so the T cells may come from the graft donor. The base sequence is TGCGCCAGCAGTGAGTCTGTGGCGTACACCGGGGAGCTGTTTTTT. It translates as CASSESVAYTGELFF.